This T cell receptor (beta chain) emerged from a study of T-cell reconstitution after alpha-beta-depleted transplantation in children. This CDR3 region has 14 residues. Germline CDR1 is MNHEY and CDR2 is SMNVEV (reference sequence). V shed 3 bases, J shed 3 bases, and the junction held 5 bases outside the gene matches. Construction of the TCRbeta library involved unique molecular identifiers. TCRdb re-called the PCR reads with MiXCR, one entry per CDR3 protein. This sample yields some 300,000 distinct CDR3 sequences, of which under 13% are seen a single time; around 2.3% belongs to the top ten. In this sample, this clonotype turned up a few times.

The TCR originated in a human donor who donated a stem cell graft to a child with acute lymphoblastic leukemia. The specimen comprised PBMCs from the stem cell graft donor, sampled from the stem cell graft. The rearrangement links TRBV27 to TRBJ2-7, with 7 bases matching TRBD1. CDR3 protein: CASSLMGQYYEQYF. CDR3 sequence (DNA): TGTGCCAGCAGTTTGATGGGACAGTACTACGAGCAGTACTTC.